The 27 T cell receptor beta chains presented below share a single source sample, sequenced in a study of tumor-infiltrating lymphocytes in localized non-small cell lung cancer. Clones were sequenced by immunoSEQ multiplex PCR, and TCRdb holds only the in-frame ones, with some missing. Of roughly 12,000 clones in the sample, 76% were seen once. The sequencing input was uninvolved lung tissue not adjacent to the tumor. These receptors originate from a human donor with non-small cell lung cancer.

The chain uses TRBV6-5 and TRBJ1-2; D gene unclear. Germline V gene lookup returns CDR1 MNHEY and CDR2 SVGAGI. V lost 0 bases, J lost 4 bases, and 15 bases lay in between. CDR3 length: 16 amino acids. The CDR3 sequence: CASSYSFNLLRYGYTF. As DNA, the CDR3 is TGTGCCAGCAGTTACTCATTTAACCTCCTCCGCTATGGCTACACCTTC.

The V gene is TRBV4-1, the J gene TRBJ1-6; D remains unclear. The CDR3 loop spans 14 amino acids. CDR1 is MGHRA and CDR2 is YSYEKL in the germline V gene. V lost 3 bases and J 0 bases, leaving 3 bases between the germline ends. CDR3 residues: CASSQSSYNSPLHF. As DNA, the CDR3 is TGCGCCAGCAGCCAGAGCTCCTATAATTCACCCCTCCACTTT.

V gene TRBV11-2 combines with J gene TRBJ2-1, with D perhaps being TRBD1 or TRBD2 (5 bases each). The CDR3 spans 16 residues. Per germline, CDR1 SGHAT and CDR2 FQNNGV. V gave up 1 base and J gave up 3 bases, with 13 bases separating them. The CDR3 spells CASSLATGTGYNEQFF. The CDR3 nucleotides read TGTGCCAGCAGCTTAGCCACCGGGACCGGCTACAATGAGCAGTTCTTC. Looking up the rest from reference TRBV11-2 and TRBJ2-1 gives the full variable domain: EAGVAQSPRYKIIEKRQSVAFWCNPISGHATLYWYQQILGQGPKLLIQFQNNGVVDDSQLPKDRFSAERLKGVDSTLKIQPAKLEDSAVYLCASSLATGTGYNEQFFGPGTRLTVL.

J is TRBJ1-6 and V is TRBV19, with 8 bases that match TRBD1. The germline gives CDR1 LNHDA, CDR2 SQIVND (reference sequence). J was trimmed by 2 bases and V by 8 bases; bases with no gene match: 2. This CDR3 has 14 residues. The chain's CDR3 is CASGTGAYNSPLHF. The CDR3 nucleotides are TGTGCCAGTGGGACAGGAGCCTATAATTCACCCCTCCACTTT.

The rearrangement joins TRBV6-6 to TRBJ1-1; TRBD1 might be the D (6 bases). V lost 5 bases and J lost 4, with 14 bases in between. The CDR3 length is 14 residues. Germline CDR1 reads MNHNY; CDR2 reads SVGAGI (reference sequence). The CDR3 protein is CASSPLGGGTEAFF. DNA for the CDR3: TGTGCCAGCAGTCCCTTGGGAGGGGGCACTGAAGCTTTCTTT.

This rearrangement joins TRBV7-9 to TRBJ2-3, with 11 bases lining up with TRBD2. This CDR3 spans 15 amino acids. CDR1 SEHNR and CDR2 FQNEAQ come from the germline V gene (reference sequence). The junction had 0 bases not matched to a gene; V was cut back by 3 bases and J by 1 base. Here the CDR3 reads CASSLTSGGTDTQYF. The CDR3 bases are TGTGCCAGCAGCTTGACTAGCGGGGGCACAGATACGCAGTATTTT. The variable domain in full, with the rest retrieved from reference TRBV7-9 and TRBJ2-3, is DTGVSQNPRHKITKRGQNVTFRCDPISEHNRLYWYRQTLGQGPEFLTYFQNEAQLEKSRLLSDRFSAERPKGSFSTLEIQRTEQGDSAMYLCASSLTSGGTDTQYFGPGTRLTVL.

This clone has a handful of counts. This chain joins TRBV9 and TRBJ1-2, with 8 nucleotides matching TRBD1. Trimming removed 4 bases from V and 3 bases from J; junction bases left unmatched: 11. This CDR3 comprises 16 residues. Germline CDR1 and CDR2: SGDLS and YYNGEE. The chain's CDR3 is CASSTSTGAYHYGYTF. In DNA, the CDR3 is TGTGCCAGCAGCACGTCGACAGGGGCTTATCACTATGGCTACACCTTC.

Only one count was recorded for this clone. V and J are TRBV5-1 and TRBJ2-3, with a possible D match to TRBD1 (5 bases). V was pared by 4 bases and J by 4 bases, with 22 bases between. Germline CDR1 is SGHRS and CDR2 is YFSETQ. This CDR3 has 17 residues. The CDR3, as DNA: TGCGCCAGCAGCCTAATACAACAGGCCGTAGGGCCAGATACGCAGTATTTT. Encoded protein: CASSLIQQAVGPDTQYF.

The rearrangement joins TRBV6-1 to TRBJ2-1; 8 nucleotides align to TRBD2. The length of the CDR3 is 14 residues. V shed 4 bases and J 4 bases; nucleotides not matched to a gene: 3. In germline, CDR1 is MNHNS, CDR2 SASEGT. In nucleotides, the CDR3 is TGTGCCAGCAGTGCACTAGCGGCGTACAATGAGCAGTTCTTC. As protein: CASSALAAYNEQFF.

The V and J genes are TRBV19 and TRBJ2-3; 9 nucleotides align to TRBD2. The CDR3 length is 15 residues. The germline V gene encodes CDR1 LNHDA and CDR2 SQIVND (reference sequence). J lost 3 bases, V lost 6 bases, and 7 bases had no gene match. This CDR3 reads CASSLEAGGTDTQYF. The DNA of the CDR3 is TGTGCCAGTAGCCTCGAAGCGGGGGGTACAGATACGCAGTATTTT.

The genes are TRBV2 and TRBJ2-7, with 8 bases lining up with TRBD2. Germline lookup yields CDR1 SNHLY and CDR2 FYNNEI. This CDR3 has 16 residues. V was clipped by 6 bases and J by 3 bases; unmatched bases: 13. The DNA of the CDR3 is TGTGCCAGCAGGCCGCCCGAGAGCGGGAGAGTCTACGAGCAGTACTTC. Encoded protein: CASRPPESGRVYEQYF.

V gene TRBV4-2 combines with J gene TRBJ2-3; 7 positions match TRBD2. This CDR3 comprises 17 residues. Germline V gene lookup returns CDR1 LGHNA and CDR2 YNFKEQ. V lost 0 bases to trimming and J lost 0 bases; unmatched junction nucleotides: 6. The CDR3 loop is CASSQESSGSSTDTQYF. The CDR3, as DNA: TGTGCCAGCAGCCAAGAATCTAGCGGTTCTAGCACAGATACGCAGTATTTT.

The chain has TRBV27 and TRBJ2-5; 11 nucleotides agree with TRBD2. The ends lost 6 bases at V and 5 bases at J; junction bases unmatched: 8. Per the germline V gene, CDR1 is MNHEY and CDR2 is SMNVEV (reference sequence). The CDR3 length is 15 residues. The CDR3 bases are TGTGCCAGCAGCTCCGGGACTAGCGGTTATGAGACCCAGTACTTC. Translated: CASSSGTSGYETQYF.

This chain connects TRBV5-1 to TRBJ2-7; D not certain. The CDR3 contains 15 residues. The V end was cut by 0 bases, the J end by 5 bases, with 15 bases between. Germline V gene lookup returns CDR1 SGHRS and CDR2 YFSETQ. The CDR3 protein is CASSLGPESLHEQYF. CDR3 DNA: TGCGCCAGCAGCTTGGGCCCGGAATCTCTACACGAGCAGTACTTC.

The rearrangement joins TRBV5-8 to TRBJ1-4, with D uncertain. In germline, CDR1 is SGHTS, CDR2 YDEGEE. This CDR3 is 14 amino acids long. The ends were cut back, 0 bases at V and 4 bases at J, with 7 bases in the middle. The CDR3 coding sequence is TGTGCCAGCAGCTTGGCGTGGGGTAATGAAAAACTGTTTTTT. Protein: CASSLAWGNEKLFF.

The chain combines TRBV7-3 with TRBJ2-3; 7 bases line up with TRBD1. Germline assignment: CDR1 SGHTA and CDR2 FQGTGA. V was pared by 4 bases and J by 3 bases, with 7 bases of the junction left unmatched. The CDR3 consists of 15 residues. In DNA form, the CDR3 reads TGTGCCAGCAGCTATGGGACAGCGAGGACAGATACGCAGTATTTT. It specifies CASSYGTARTDTQYF.

This chain connects TRBV6-5 to TRBJ1-1; D is undetermined. This CDR3 contains 15 residues. Germline lookup yields CDR1 MNHEY and CDR2 SVGAGI. Trimming took 5 bases from V and 3 from J, leaving 16 bases between them. The CDR3 loop is CASSPLGVGDTEAFF. In nucleotides, the CDR3 is TGTGCCAGCAGTCCTCTCGGGGTAGGTGACACTGAAGCTTTCTTT.

The genes are TRBV27 and TRBJ2-7; 7 bases are shared with TRBD2. Per germline, CDR1 MNHEY and CDR2 SMNVEV (reference sequence). This CDR3 contains 15 residues. The V segment lost 5 bases and the J segment 7 bases; nucleotides outside the gene matches: 14. The CDR3, as DNA: TGTGCCAGCAGTGGACTTAGCGGGCTCTTGAAGGAGCAGTACTTC. This translates into CASSGLSGLLKEQYF.

The chain has TRBV30 and TRBJ2-7; 8 bases fit TRBD2. Germline V gene data show CDR1 as GTSNPN and CDR2 as SVGIG (reference sequence). This CDR3 spans 14 amino acids. The junction had 5 bases not matched to a gene; V was cut back by 2 bases and J by 2 bases. This CDR3 is CAWSKSGSTYEQYF. DNA for the CDR3: TGTGCCTGGAGTAAAAGCGGGAGTACCTACGAGCAGTACTTC.

The rearrangement joins TRBV28 to TRBJ1-1, with D hard to call. V was cut by 1 base and J by 0 bases, with 6 bases left in between. The CDR3 extends over 14 amino acids. The germline V gene has CDR1 MDHEN and CDR2 SYDVKM. The CDR3 DNA follows: TGTGCCAGCAGTTTATCTCGCATGAACACTGAAGCTTTCTTT. It translates to CASSLSRMNTEAFF.

The V call is TRBV7-2, the J call TRBJ1-2; D gene uncertain. Per germline, CDR1 SGHTA and CDR2 FQGNSA. The CDR3 runs 9 residues. V was trimmed by 8 bases and J by 8 bases, leaving 6 bases between them. The CDR3 DNA reads TGTGCCAGCGAAGGGGGCTACACCTTC. Amino acids: CASEGGYTF. Complete variable domain (other parts from reference TRBV7-2 and TRBJ1-2): GAGVSQSPSNKVTEKGKDVELRCDPISGHTALYWYRQSLGQGLEFLIYFQGNSAPDKSGLPSDRFSAERTGGSVSTLTIQRTQQEDSAVYLCASEGGYTFGSGTRLTVV.

This sequence joins TRBV2 and TRBJ2-1; maybe TRBD2 (5 bases). Germline assignment: CDR1 SNHLY and CDR2 FYNNEI. This CDR3 has 15 residues. Trimming cost V 4 bases and J 0 bases, with 10 bases left between them. The CDR3 DNA sequence: TGTGCCAGCAGTGCTACTGCGGGCTCCTACAATGAGCAGTTCTTC. This codes for CASSATAGSYNEQFF. The full variable domain, completed using reference TRBV2 and TRBJ2-1, is EPEVTQTPSHQVTQMGQEVILRCVPISNHLYFYWYRQILGQKVEFLVSFYNNEISEKSEIFDDQFSVERPDGSNFTLKIRSTKLEDSAMYFCASSATAGSYNEQFFGPGTRLTVL.

This clone was recorded a few times. The chain joins TRBV6-5 to TRBJ1-1; TRBD1 aligns across 9 bases. The CDR3 covers 14 residues. Trimming at V came to 6 bases and at J to 4 bases, leaving 6 bases not matched to a gene. Per the germline V gene, CDR1 is MNHEY and CDR2 is SVGAGI. The CDR3 DNA reads TGTGCCAGCAGGGCGGGACAGGGTTTCACTGAAGCTTTCTTT. Translating it yields CASRAGQGFTEAFF.

V gene TRBV4-1 combines with J gene TRBJ1-1; D might be TRBD1 (5 bases). Trimming stripped 0 bases from V and 2 bases from J, with 10 bases between. This CDR3 spans 15 amino acids. Germline values: CDR1 MGHRA, CDR2 YSYEKL. CDR3 amino acids: CASSQESGQNTEAFF. In DNA, the CDR3 is TGCGCCAGCAGCCAAGAATCAGGACAAAACACTGAAGCTTTCTTT.

This clone was found once. The chain recombines TRBV7-9 with TRBJ1-2; TRBD1 matches at 7 bases. Germline V lookup: CDR1 SEHNR, CDR2 FQNEAQ (reference sequence). The CDR3 covers 16 residues. The V and J ends lost 4 bases and 5 bases, in that order; junction bases with no gene match: 13. CDR3 sequence (DNA): TGTGCCAGCAGCTCCGACAGGGTGAAGGCAGTTTATGGCTACACCTTC. Amino acids: CASSSDRVKAVYGYTF.

Here the CDR3 reads CASSAYLELFF. In DNA, the CDR3 is TGTGCCAGTAGTGCGTACTTAGAGCTGTTTTTT. The gene calls are TRBV19 and TRBJ2-2; D is uncertain. The V gene lost 5 bases and the J gene lost 11 bases, with 9 bases spanning the gap. CDR1 and CDR2 (germline): LNHDA, SQIVND (reference sequence). This CDR3 is built from 11 residues. Drawing the rest from reference TRBV19 and TRBJ2-2, the complete variable domain is DGGITQSPKYLFRKEGQNVTLSCEQNLNHDAMYWYRQDPGQGLRLIYYSQIVNDFQKGDIAEGYSVSREKKESFPLTVTSAQKNPTAFYLCASSAYLELFFGEGSRLTVL.

The J gene is TRBJ1-4, the V gene TRBV28; D is unresolved. Between the trimmed V and J ends, which lost 7 bases and 5 bases, there was a span of 11 bases. The CDR3 is 13 residues long. Germline V gene sequence: CDR1 MDHEN, CDR2 SYDVKM. CDR3 sequence: CASTLRPNEKLFF. DNA of the CDR3: TGTGCCAGCACCCTAAGGCCGAATGAAAAACTGTTTTTT.